What follows is one TCR beta chain and its context. The antigen it recognizes is unknown. No per-base quality is available; no much larger clone lies one base away. The data originate from a study of resident and recirculating memory T cells in vitiligo (dated by TCRdb to 2016 to 2019). About the study as a whole: For TCR beta sequencing, each of a few stable vitiligo patients provided PBMCs along with epidermis taken by shave biopsy from two lesional and two nonlesional sites. The goal of the human TCR beta sequencing was to check whether lesional vitiligo skin contained specific clones that differed from the clones found in nonlesional skin and blood. Right before genomic DNA was extracted using the Qiagen DNeasy Blood & Tissue Kit, the samples were homogenized with no cell sorting step.

The immunoSEQ hsTCRB kit was used to amplify TCR beta chains from the genomic DNA. The immunoSEQ service ran the sequencing of the TCR beta libraries on an Illumina MiSeq instrument. In the authors' own workflow: Repertoire data were analyzed with the immunoSEQ Analyzer. TCRdb carries this immuneACCESS record with in-frame sequences only. Its versions omit some clonotypes, under half of them owing to an unresolved V gene in the studies checked, with the rest unexplained. V, J and clone size are those of that table, while D and trimming were read from the DNA. In this sample the table shows 35,000 to 45,000 clones, 80% to 95% of which occur a single time. 4.5% of the sample lies in the top ten. Results the study describes overall, beyond this receptor: No unique dominant TCR clone was detected, and variation in clonality was observed among vitiligo lesions. TCR sequences were not found to be conserved across biopsy sites or patients, suggesting that different lesions are infiltrated by different T cell clones, a pattern described as private specificity. Future mechanistic studies are needed so that the relative contributions of the lesion-infiltrating T cell clones and of human Trm versus Tcm pools can be evaluated. Even within a single patient, overlap and correlation analysis found no significant repertoire overlap between any biopsies apart from each lesion compared with itself.

Stable vitiligo was defined as no change in lesions over the previous 6 months. Stable patients also had to lack confetti depigmentation, a clinical sign of active vitiligo. Any patient who had received treatment in the previous three months was excluded. Ficoll density gradient centrifugation was used to isolate PBMCs from heparinized blood, after which the PBMCs were flash-frozen. Unmatched junction bases come to 11, with V trimmed by 5 bases and J by 1 base. The germline V gene encodes CDR1 SEHNR and CDR2 FQNEAQ (reference sequence). The CDR3, from cysteine to phenylalanine, totals 19 residues. Just CDR3 DNA is preserved here, 57 bases in frame from base 1.

The chain was built from TRBV7-9 and TRBJ2-1; the central 13 bases match TRBD2. Sequencing was carried out using blood. The source is a male donor with vitiligo. The CDR3 has the sequence CASSDPRTSGGASYNEQFF. DNA sequence: TGTGCCAGCAGCGACCCCCGAACTAGCGGGGGGGCTTCCTACAATGAGCAGTTCTTC.